The 21 T cell receptor beta chains below were found in one sample sequenced in a study of patients and donors after allogeneic stem cell transplantation. MiXCR was run by TCRdb on the RT-PCR reads, yielding one entry per CDR3 protein. The sample has a few hundred thousand distinct CDR3 sequences; roughly 14% are singletons. The material sequenced was blood, either unsorted or a sorted T cell fraction (not recorded which). These TCRs come from a human donor who was either an allogeneic HSCT recipient or a stem cell or donor lymphocyte infusion donor (not recorded which). It is not recorded whose cells these are; they may come from a transplant donor.

The V and J genes are TRBV5-1 and TRBJ2-7; tentatively, D is TRBD1 (6 bases). Trimming removed 2 bases from V and 2 bases from J, with 14 bases in between. CDR1 and CDR2 (germline): SGHRS, YFSETQ. This CDR3 comprises 15 residues. CDR3 sequence: CASSFGKGETYEQYF. CDR3 nucleotides: TGCGCCAGCAGCTTCGGGAAGGGGGAGACCTACGAGCAGTACTTC.

This clonotype was observed a handful of times. J is TRBJ1-1 and V is TRBV5-4; D is uncertain. Looked up from germline, CDR1 is SGHNT and CDR2 is YYREEE (reference sequence). Trimming cost V 0 bases and J 1 base, with 7 bases left between them. CDR3 size: 14 residues. The CDR3 DNA sequence: TGTGCCAGCAGCTTGGGTACTAGGAACACTGAAGCTTTCTTT. Protein sequence: CASSLGTRNTEAFF.

A few counts support this clonotype. The genes are TRBV29-1 and TRBJ2-1; D remains unclear. CDR3 length: 14 residues. Germline assignment: CDR1 SQVTM and CDR2 ANQGSEA. Deletions cut 3 bases from V and 0 bases from J, with 9 bases between. CDR3 sequence reads: CSVDVRSSYNEQFF. The CDR3 nucleotides are TGCAGCGTTGATGTGAGGAGCTCCTACAATGAGCAGTTCTTC.

This clonotype was seen a handful of times. The rearrangement joins TRBV28 to TRBJ1-1; maybe TRBD1 (5 bases). Trimming pared 3 bases from V and 1 base from J, leaving 9 bases between. The CDR3 has 14 amino acids. Germline V gene sequence: CDR1 MDHEN, CDR2 SYDVKM. The CDR3 spells CASSFGGENTEAFF. CDR3 sequence (DNA): TGTGCCAGCAGTTTTGGAGGGGAGAACACTGAAGCTTTCTTT.

V is TRBV27 and J is TRBJ2-1, with unresolved D. Germline CDR1 and CDR2: MNHEY and SMNVEV (reference sequence). V was cut by 10 bases and J by 7 bases, with 20 bases left in between. CDR3 size: 14 residues. CDR3 loop: CATAARLLGNEQFF. In nucleotides, the CDR3 is TGTGCCACCGCCGCGAGGCTATTAGGGAATGAGCAGTTCTTC.

This clonotype was seen a few times. The chain has TRBV16 and TRBJ1-6, with D unclear. The CDR3 loop spans 14 amino acids. Germline V gives CDR1 KGHSY, CDR2 FQNENV. Between the trimmed V and J ends, which lost 1 base and 7 bases, there was a span of 8 bases. The CDR3 nucleotides are TGTGCCAGCAGCCAATTCCAGCAAAATTCACCCCTCCACTTT. It is translated as CASSQFQQNSPLHF.

This clonotype was detected once. The CDR3 DNA reads TGTGCCAGTAGGCCGACAGGGTCAGATACGCAGTATTTT. Encoded protein: CASRPTGSDTQYF. The chain employs TRBV19 and TRBJ2-3; 7 positions match TRBD1. CDR3 length: 13 residues. Germline CDR1 reads LNHDA; CDR2 reads SQIVND (reference sequence). With V trimmed by 6 bases and J by 4 bases, 4 bases remained unmatched.

This clonotype appeared a few times. The chain has TRBV12-3 or TRBV12-4 and TRBJ2-4; D gene uncertain. The length of the CDR3 is 11 residues. V lost 6 bases and J 4 bases, leaving 4 bases between the germline ends. Written as DNA, the CDR3 is TGTGCCAGCAGCAAAAAAAACATTCAGTACTTC. It is translated as CASSKKNIQYF.

This clonotype has a count of ten or more. CDR3 region: CASSLVPENYGYTF. The CDR3 nucleotides are TGTGCCAGCAGCTTAGTGCCAGAGAACTATGGCTACACCTTC. This chain uses TRBV7-2 with TRBJ1-2, with unresolved D. Germline V CDR1 and CDR2: SGHTA, FQGNSA. The CDR3 is 14 residues long. Trimming cost V 1 base and J 2 bases, with 8 bases left between them.

This clonotype was detected once. This sequence joins TRBV7-2 and TRBJ2-2; 12 bases line up with TRBD2. V gave up 5 bases and J gave up 4 bases; unmatched junction bases: 5. This CDR3 is 16 amino acids long. The germline gives CDR1 SGHTA, CDR2 FQGNSA. This chain's CDR3 is CASSRGLAGITGELFF. Here the CDR3 DNA reads TGTGCCAGCAGCCGAGGACTAGCGGGGATCACCGGGGAGCTGTTTTTT.

This clonotype turned up a few times. The gene calls are TRBV24-1 and TRBJ2-5, with 7 nucleotides matching TRBD1. Losses at the gene ends were 3 bases for V and 5 bases for J; bases not matched to a gene: 11. CDR3 length: 16 residues. Germline CDR1 KGHDR, CDR2 SFDVKD. The CDR3 region has the DNA TGTGCCACCAGTGATGCAACCCCGACAGGGCTGGAGACCCAGTACTTC. It is translated as CATSDATPTGLETQYF.

This clonotype was counted between two and nine times. V usage is TRBV11-3 and J usage is TRBJ2-3, with D maybe TRBD2 (5 bases). The germline V gene has CDR1 SGHNT and CDR2 YENEEA. The ends were cut back, 4 bases at V and 2 bases at J, with 16 bases in the middle. The length of the CDR3 is 16 residues. The CDR3 is CASSSPGGAPTDTQYF. In DNA, the CDR3 is TGTGCCAGCAGCTCCCCCGGAGGAGCGCCCACAGATACGCAGTATTTT.

The chain combines TRBV4-3 with TRBJ2-3; TRBD2 matches at 8 bases. Germline CDR1 reads LGHNA; CDR2 reads YSLEER. The CDR3 has 17 amino acids. Trimming cost V 0 bases and J 2 bases; bases outside gene matches: 7. The CDR3 sequence is CASSQEGAGALTDTQYF. The CDR3 DNA follows: TGCGCCAGCAGCCAAGAGGGAGCGGGGGCCCTCACAGATACGCAGTATTTT.

This chain connects TRBV6-2 or TRBV6-3 to TRBJ1-2, with 7 nucleotides matching TRBD1. The V gene end was trimmed by 6 bases and the J gene end by 4 bases; junction bases not matched to a gene: 17. Germline values: CDR1 MNHEY, CDR2 SVGEGT. This CDR3 is 17 amino acids long. The CDR3 region has the DNA TGTGCCAGCAGCACACAGGGGACCCTCGGACTTACCTATGGCTACACCTTC. It translates to CASSTQGTLGLTYGYTF.

The chain carries TRBV2 and TRBJ1-2; TRBD1 agrees at 8 bases. In germline, CDR1 is SNHLY, CDR2 FYNNEI. The CDR3 runs to 14 residues. The ends lost 5 bases at V and 3 bases at J; junction bases unmatched: 5. The CDR3 nucleotides are TGTGCCAGCAGTCGGACAGGGCAAGACTATGGCTACACCTTC. Its protein is CASSRTGQDYGYTF.

The chain uses TRBV29-1 and TRBJ1-5; D gene unclear. CDR1 SQVTM and CDR2 ANQGSEA come from the germline V gene. The CDR3 contains 13 residues. The V end was cut by 1 base, the J end by 2 bases, with 6 bases between. The CDR3 coding sequence is TGCAGCGTTGAAGTCGGGGGCAATCAGCCCCAGCATTTT. The encoded protein is CSVEVGGNQPQHF.

This clonotype was observed many times. The chain links TRBV20-1 to TRBJ2-7; TRBD2 might be the D (5 bases). Germline-derived CDR1 and CDR2 are DFQATT and SNEGSKA (reference sequence). The CDR3 loop spans 14 amino acids. V was trimmed by 6 bases and J by 3 bases, leaving 18 bases between them. The CDR3 nucleotides read TGCAGTGCGACCGATCGGACCAGCGGCTACGAGCAGTACTTC. The encoded protein is CSATDRTSGYEQYF.

This rearrangement joins TRBV7-9 to TRBJ2-5; D might be TRBD2 (6 bases). V lost 4 bases and J 3 bases, leaving 15 bases between the germline ends. The length of the CDR3 is 15 residues. From germline, CDR1 is SEHNR and CDR2 FQNEAQ (reference sequence). CDR3 bases: TGTGCCAGCAGCTCAACTAGCCTTCCTAAAGAGACCCAGTACTTC. This translates into CASSSTSLPKETQYF.

The table lists this clonotype with many counts. The chain couples TRBV10-3 to TRBJ2-7; unclear D gene. This CDR3 spans 14 amino acids. Germline V gene data show CDR1 as ENHRY and CDR2 as SYGVKD. V was pared by 4 bases and J by 2 bases, with 12 bases between. The CDR3 reads CAISASQEPYEQYF. CDR3 bases: TGTGCCATCAGTGCATCGCAGGAACCCTACGAGCAGTACTTC.

The chain joins TRBV4-3 to TRBJ2-6; the D gene is possibly TRBD1 (6 bases). This CDR3 spans 16 amino acids. Germline-derived CDR1 and CDR2 are LGHNA and YSLEER. V was shortened by 0 bases and J by 3 bases, with 9 bases between the two germline ends. Written as DNA, the CDR3 is TGCGCCAGCAGCCAAGATCAGGGGCTTGGGGCCAACGTCCTGACTTTC. It translates to CASSQDQGLGANVLTF.

This chain uses TRBV6-5 with TRBJ2-3; D is unclear. CDR1 is MNHEY and CDR2 is SVGAGI in the germline V gene. The CDR3 sequence is 16 residues long. Trimming removed 0 bases at V and 6 bases at J, with 16 bases between. Here the CDR3 DNA reads TGTGCCAGCAGTTACTCAGGGAAACCCCTGGGGGATACGCAGTATTTT. It is translated as CASSYSGKPLGDTQYF.